These T cell receptor beta chains were read from a single sample in a study of Ad26.COV2.S vaccination and SARS-CoV-2 variants. Sequencing used immunoSEQ multiplex PCR; TCRdb keeps in-frame clones, though not all of them. The sample carries about 350,000 clones, 75% to 90% recorded once. This specimen consisted of peripheral blood, obtained in a trial of Ad26.COV2.S vaccine versus placebo. The source of these receptors is a person between 18 and 59 years old who received the Ad26.COV2.S COVID-19 vaccine or a placebo. Both conserved end residues are part of each CDR3. A D gene is named only where the DNA matches it firmly. Where a row states a size, it is once, few, many or the class of an expanded clone; other rows omit it.

>NA|TRBD1|TRBV6-6|TRBJ1-4
CASSSVDRKNEKLFF
TGTGCCAGCAGTTCCGTGGACAGGAAAAATGAAAAACTGTTTTTT
>many|TRBD1|TRBV19|TRBJ2-1
CASRASGTGERSEQFF
TGTGCCAGTAGGGCCTCCGGGACAGGGGAACGGAGTGAGCAGTTCTTC
>NA|TRBD1|TRBV6-1|TRBJ1-5
CASSEQQGGWGNQPQHF
TGTGCCAGCAGTGAGCAACAGGGGGGATGGGGCAATCAGCCCCAGCATTTT
>NA|TRBD1|TRBV27|TRBJ1-1
CASSDARGGRAFF
TGTGCCAGCAGTGACGCGCGAGGGGGCAGAGCTTTCTTT
>NA|NA|TRBV14|TRBJ1-2
CASSRSNRERGPGYTF
TGTGCCAGCAGCCGTAGTAACAGGGAGCGGGGGCCCGGCTACACCTTC
>NA|TRBD2|TRBV4-2|TRBJ2-2
CASSQDSAGGRGELFF
TGTGCCAGCAGCCAAGATTCAGCGGGGGGACGGGGGGAGCTGTTTTTT
>NA|NA|TRBV4-2|TRBJ2-7
CASSQDWVAYEQYF
TGTGCCAGCAGCCAAGATTGGGTAGCTTACGAGCAGTACTTC
>NA|NA|TRBV19|TRBJ2-1
CASSTDGRVYNEQFF
TGTGCCAGTAGTACCGACGGCCGAGTCTACAATGAGCAGTTCTTC
>NA|TRBD2|TRBV6-5|TRBJ2-1
CASGTSGSSYNEQFF
TGTGCCAGCGGGACTAGCGGGAGCTCCTACAATGAGCAGTTCTTC
>NA|NA|TRBV9|TRBJ2-1
CASSVEGSEQFF
TGTGCCAGCAGCGTAGAGGGGTCTGAGCAGTTCTTC
>NA|NA|TRBV28|TRBJ2-7
CASSRRGVYEQYF
TGTGCCAGCAGTCGCCGTGGCGTCTACGAGCAGTACTTC
>NA|TRBD1|TRBV23-1|TRBJ1-2
CASSQLEGSGGGYTF
TGCGCCAGCAGTCAATTGGAGGGTTCAGGGGGGGGCTACACCTTC
>NA|NA|TRBV7-7|TRBJ2-7
CASSLDRRGIDEQYF
TGTGCTAGCAGCTTAGATCGTAGAGGGATCGACGAGCAGTACTTC
>NA|NA|TRBV6-5|TRBJ1-2
CASRGPNYGYTF
TGTGCCAGTCGCGGTCCTAACTATGGCTACACCTTC
>NA|NA|TRBV2|TRBJ1-6
CASTPGHGVSPLHF
TGTGCCAGCACCCCCGGACACGGGGTTTCACCCCTCCACTTT
>few|NA|TRBV7-9|TRBJ1-6
CASSYWGDAQALHF
TGTGCCAGCAGCTATTGGGGGGACGCTCAAGCCCTCCACTTT
>NA|TRBD1|TRBV25-1|TRBJ2-7
CASSHRGAREQYF
TGTGCCAGCAGTCACAGGGGGGCCCGCGAGCAGTACTTC
>NA|TRBD1|TRBV15|TRBJ1-1
CATSRILGQGPTEAFF
TGTGCCACCAGCAGAATTCTGGGACAGGGCCCCACTGAAGCTTTCTTT
>NA|NA|TRBV4-3|TRBJ2-3
CASSQDGLTSTDTQYF
TGCGCCAGCAGCCAGGACGGTCTTACTAGCACAGATACGCAGTATTTT
>NA|NA|TRBV18|TRBJ2-7
CASSPVTGGIYEQYF
TGTGCCAGCTCACCAGTCACAGGAGGGATCTACGAGCAGTACTTC
>NA|NA|TRBV9|TRBJ1-2
CASSADSYGYTF
TGTGCCAGCAGCGCCGACAGTTATGGCTACACCTTC
>NA|NA|TRBV7-9|TRBJ2-3
CASSRQGGADTQYF
TGTGCCAGCAGCCGACAGGGAGGGGCAGATACGCAGTATTTT
>NA|TRBD2|TRBV7-2|TRBJ2-1
CASSLAWASGGAGQFF
TGTGCCAGCAGCTTAGCGTGGGCTAGCGGGGGGGCCGGGCAGTTCTTC
>NA|NA|TRBV11-2|TRBJ1-1
CASSLAPNTEAFF
TGTGCCAGCAGCTTGGCACCGAACACTGAAGCTTTCTTT
>NA|TRBD1|TRBV27|TRBJ2-2
CASSLLVTGGADTGELFF
TGTGCCAGCAGTTTACTCGTGACAGGGGGCGCCGACACCGGGGAGCTGTTTTTT
>few|NA|TRBV27|TRBJ2-1
CASRTDYNEQFF
TGTGCCAGCAGGACCGATTACAATGAGCAGTTCTTC
>once|TRBD1|TRBV19|TRBJ2-1
CASSIGGQLNNEQFF
TGTGCCAGTAGTATAGGGGGACAGCTTAACAATGAGCAGTTCTTC
>NA|NA|TRBV12-3/TRBV12-4|TRBJ1-5
CASSLGRGQPQHF
TGTGCCAGCAGTTTAGGCAGGGGACAGCCCCAGCATTTT
>many|NA|TRBV4-1|TRBJ1-2
CASSPVATDNYGYTF
TGCGCCAGCAGCCCCGTAGCCACAGATAACTATGGCTACACCTTC
>NA|NA|TRBV5-1|TRBJ1-1
CASSLDRTNTEAFF
TGCGCCAGCAGCTTAGACAGGACGAACACTGAAGCTTTCTTT
>NA|NA|TRBV11-2|TRBJ2-5
CASSLGSRETQYF
TGTGCCAGCAGCTTAGGGTCGAGGGAGACCCAGTACTTC
>NA|NA|TRBV6-5|TRBJ2-1
CASSSGLAKNYNEQFF
TGTGCCAGCAGTTCAGGGCTAGCCAAAAACTACAATGAGCAGTTCTTC
>NA|TRBD1|TRBV7-9|TRBJ2-5
CASRPTGGTQYF
TGTGCCAGCAGACCTACAGGGGGGACCCAGTACTTC
>NA|NA|TRBV10-3|TRBJ1-1
CAISESGTSTEAFF
TGTGCCATCAGTGAGTCAGGGACGAGCACTGAAGCTTTCTTT
>NA|TRBD1|TRBV3-1/TRBV3-2|TRBJ1-2
CASSRTGYYGYTF
TGTGCCAGCAGCCGGACAGGGTACTATGGCTACACCTTC
>NA|NA|TRBV21-1|TRBJ1-4
CASSTQMTPGGQGEKLFF
TGTGCCAGCAGCACCCAAATGACGCCGGGGGGGCAGGGTGAAAAACTGTTTTTT
>NA|TRBD1|TRBV18|TRBJ2-1
CASSPERTGWQFF
TGTGCCAGCTCACCAGAGCGGACAGGATGGCAGTTCTTC
>NA|TRBD1|TRBV28|TRBJ1-5
CASNPTGVNNQPQHF
TGTGCCAGCAACCCGACAGGGGTCAACAATCAGCCCCAGCATTTT
>NA|TRBD2|TRBV19|TRBJ2-3
CASSPDSLAGVLDTQYF
TGTGCCAGTAGTCCGGACAGCCTAGCGGGGGTGTTGGATACGCAGTATTTT